This TCR beta chain was recovered during a study of patients and donors after allogeneic stem cell transplantation (TCRdb year 2020). A note on this clonotype: The antigen it recognizes is unknown. Qualities for individual bases were not recorded, and no much larger clone is one base off.

Trimming takes 4 bases from V and 3 bases from J, and the germline ends sit 13 bases apart. Taken from the germline V gene, the CDR1 and CDR2 loops are MNHNS and SASEGT. Including the terminal cysteine and phenylalanine, the CDR3 comprises 15 residues. Only CDR3 DNA is held: 45 bases, read in frame from base 1. Library preparation was by RT-PCR. These reads were obtained on a NextSeq 550. The raw public data were reprocessed by TCRdb itself: fastp quality trimming at Q25, MiXCR clonotype calling, in-frame beta chains only. One record per CDR3 amino acid sequence lists the most common genes and DNA. The table for this sample lists about 230,000 distinct CDR3 sequences; 13% to 15% of them were counted only once. The top ten clones comprise 9.5% to 13% of the sample.

This sequence was found in a human donor who was either an allogeneic HSCT recipient or a stem cell or donor lymphocyte infusion donor (not recorded which). It is not recorded whose cells these are; they may come from a transplant donor. The rearranged segments are TRBV6-1 and TRBJ1-5, and TRBD1 may be the D gene, going by 6 matching bases. The sequencing input was blood, either unsorted or a sorted T cell fraction (not recorded which). The CDR3 here reads CASSGIEGVNQPQHF. At the DNA level, the sequence is TGTGCCAGCAGTGGGATTGAGGGGGTCAATCAGCCCCAGCATTTT.